This T cell receptor beta chain stems from a study of T cells after yellow fever vaccination. At the level of the study: Any fraction with a low cell number was prepared using SMART-Seq v4 Ultra Low Input. Study-level points and caveats: Most primary-vaccination clones recurred post-booster (around 97% CD4, more than 85% CD8). FACS-sorted repertoires could harbor abundant contaminating bulk-population clonotypes.

5'RACE template switching produced TCR cDNA carrying a universal primer site and UMIs. Via MiXCR, TCRdb re-called the 5' RACE reads, giving one row per CDR3 protein. This sample has under 550,000 distinct CDR3 sequences; just over 20% occur once, and the top ten carry around 16%. V lost 0 bases to trimming and J lost 0 bases; unmatched junction nucleotides: 0. The CDR3 extends over 17 amino acids. CDR1 and CDR2 from the germline V gene are SEHNR and FQNEAQ (reference sequence). A word on this clonotype: The antigen is not known.

The V gene is TRBV7-9, the J gene TRBJ2-6; 9 nucleotides agree with TRBD2. The sequences come from PBMCs, collected more than 20 days after the first yellow fever vaccination. The sequence derives from a man between 18 and 35 years old who received the YFV17D yellow fever vaccine. The CDR3 nucleotides read TGTGCCAGCAGCTTAGCGACTAGCGGCTCTGGGGCCAACGTCCTGACTTTC. It encodes CASSLATSGSGANVLTF.